This T cell receptor beta chain was recovered during a study of human T cells and chemical hapten exposure (dated by TCRdb to the early 2020s). For the wider study: For sensitization, 2% DPC in acetone was applied to an approximately 2 cm by approximately 2 cm area of upper inner arm skin. Patients additionally received weekly therapeutic DPC doses to the scalp throughout the roughly 25-week study period. Patch testing was performed on the upper back with Finn chambers containing 0.01% DPC, and the patch tests were scored after 6 days according to International Contact Dermatitis Research Group standards. The mostly female patient cohort included alopecia areata with under or over 50% scalp involvement, alopecia totalis and alopecia universalis. Libraries were combined into a pool for sequencing, and differences in TCR yield between samples came mainly from small differences in library volumes within the pool. In alopecia patients, the study followed how the peripheral blood TCR repertoire changed in vivo over primary and secondary sensitization to diphenylcyclopropenone (DPC), a hapten. Blood was sampled from patients pre-sensitization (week 0) and at 2, 6 and about 24 weeks after DPC sensitization. Under 30 alopecia patients gave blood for TCR sequencing at one to four time points (pre-sensitization, 2, 6 and 24 weeks).

A remark on this clonotype: Its antigen is unknown. No base qualities exist here, and no much larger clone lies one base off it.

Library creation used RACE. Sequencing took place on a NextSeq 500. Library preparation attached unique molecular identifiers to individual cDNA molecules for quantitative, reproducible TCR counting. For every blood RNA sample, sequencing covered both the TCR alpha and TCR beta chains. The original methods were these. A median of about 87,000 TCRs per sample was observed, with a range of roughly 20,000 to 700,000. V, J and CDR3 annotation of the TCR reads was performed with the Decombinator software suite. For PS versus PT1 abundance plots, all samples were subsampled to the same number of TCRs (28,000). TCRs were defined as expanded if absent before sensitization and observed at least eight times at the 2-week time point. TCRdb took the public reads, trimmed them with fastp at Q25, ran MiXCR for clone calling and kept in-frame beta chains. CDR3 protein duplicates are merged, each entry listing the most common genes and DNA. Clone size and V and J calls follow TCRdb, not the original study. In all, the sample holds about 46,000 distinct CDR3 sequences, and around 9.4% of those were seen once. The top ten constitute 14% of the sample.

The germline V gene supplies CDR1 LGHNA and CDR2 YSLEER. Trimming at the junction amounts to 6 bases on V and 1 base on J, and the germline ends lie 15 bases apart. Counted from cysteine to phenylalanine, this CDR3 has 15 amino acids. The read is trimmed to its CDR3 DNA, 45 bases read in frame from base 1. General conclusions and limits of the study: Patch test score correlated positively with the number of PT1 expanded TCRs, reaching significance at thresholds 8, 16 and 32 but not at 4. After repeated subsampling, changes were observed in the strength of the expansion versus patch-test correlation and in the threshold at which the correlation became significant. DPC sensitization did not change the number of TCRs with a frequency above 1 in 1000, and there was no evidence of changes in global repertoire structure. Because every patient had alopecia, a presumed autoimmune disease, the patients' immune response might differ from that of healthy individuals. Expanded TCRs formed significantly more large CDR3 similarity clusters than pre-sensitization or healthy control sets, consistent with antigen-driven responses.

Explained via the paper, the time point label denotes: pre-sensitization, week 0. In light of the paper, this sample's treatment or condition label describes: therapeutic diphenylcyclopropenone sensitization with weekly scalp DPC. At each patch-test visit, blood was drawn before the patch test was applied. To be eligible, patients had to be aged 18 to 70, diagnosed with alopecia and judged suitable for DPC therapy, while pregnant patients were excluded. Total RNA was extracted from unfractionated whole blood that had been collected in Tempus Blood RNA tubes. This receptor was obtained from a woman in her thirties or forties with alopecia areata. Some clones in this sample may be carry-over from other donors' samples. The sample consisted of whole blood, taken in connection with sensitization to the hapten diphenylcyclopropenone (DPC). The sequence links TRBV4-3 to TRBJ1-1, with TRBD1 as a weak D call on 5 bases. The CDR3 here reads CASRRKTVSNTEAFF. At the DNA level, the sequence is TGCGCCAGCAGACGAAAGACAGTCTCGAACACTGAAGCTTTCTTT.